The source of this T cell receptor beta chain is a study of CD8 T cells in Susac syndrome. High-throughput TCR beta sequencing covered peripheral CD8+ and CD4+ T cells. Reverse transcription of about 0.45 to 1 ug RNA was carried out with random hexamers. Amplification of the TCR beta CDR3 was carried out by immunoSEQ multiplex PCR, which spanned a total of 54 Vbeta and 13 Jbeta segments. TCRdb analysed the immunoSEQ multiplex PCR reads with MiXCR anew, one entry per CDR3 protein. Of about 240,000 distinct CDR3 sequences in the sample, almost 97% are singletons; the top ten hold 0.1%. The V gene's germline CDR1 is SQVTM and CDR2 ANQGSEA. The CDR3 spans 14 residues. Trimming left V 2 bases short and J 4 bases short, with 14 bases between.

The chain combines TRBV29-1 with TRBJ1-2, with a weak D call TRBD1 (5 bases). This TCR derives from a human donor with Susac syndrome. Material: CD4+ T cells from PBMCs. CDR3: CSVESSGTLYGYTF. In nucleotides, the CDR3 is TGCAGCGTTGAATCTTCCGGGACCCTCTATGGCTACACCTTC. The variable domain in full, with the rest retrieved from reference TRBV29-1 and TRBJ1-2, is SAVISQKPSRDICQRGTSLTIQCQVDSQVTMMFWYRQQPGQSLTLIATANQGSEATYESGFVIDKFPISRPNLTFSTLTVSNMSPEDSSIYLCSVESSGTLYGYTFGSGTRLTVV.